There are a few counts of the clone carrying this TCR beta chain. Its antigen is currently unknown. CD45RO/CCR7/CD25/CD127/CD95/CD27 separated CD4+ naive, central memory, regulatory and stem cell-like memory cells by sorting. The data belong to a study of beta chain features in type 1 diabetes. In the study overall: Cells sorted and examined across all samples totaled 85 million to 110 million. Broader study findings: TCRB repertoires of naive, central memory and Treg cells appeared more similar among patients than among healthy donors. Type 1 diabetes patients had TCRB CDR3s that were shorter (moderately but significantly so) in all four CD4+ subsets. In these data, an HLA type influence on TCRB rearrangement remained unresolved.

Expressed TCRB transcripts were sequenced, since all the RNA that had been isolated was reverse transcribed. Produced via immunoSEQ multiplex PCR; TCRdb's table is partial and in-frame only. In the table there are almost 350,000 clones, around 9.3% of which are singletons. In germline, CDR1 is SGHTA, CDR2 FQGNSA. The CDR3 covers 13 residues. V lost 2 bases and J 12 bases, leaving 11 bases between the germline ends. Sequencing used central memory CD4+ T cells from blood. The gene calls are TRBV7-2 and TRBJ2-6; D is ambiguous. The receptor was derived from a man aged 25-40 years with type 1 diabetes. Here the CDR3 DNA reads TGTGCCAGCAGCTTATGGCCTCCTACCGTCCTGACTTTC. Protein: CASSLWPPTVLTF.